The 25 T cell receptor beta chains listed next were all sequenced from one sample in a study of Ad26.COV2.S vaccination and SARS-CoV-2 variants. Repertoires were generated with immunoSEQ multiplex PCR, while TCRdb's copy carries only in-frame clones and drops some. The sample comprises some 300,000 clones, 85% of which are singletons, and about 2.1% rests with the top ten. Specified treatment: roughly 19 received Ad26.COV2.S at low or high dose, single or two shots; several received placebo; per-sample allocation not given. Specimens were obtained on day 63 following the first vaccine or placebo injection. The sample in question was peripheral blood, obtained in a trial of Ad26.COV2.S vaccine versus placebo. The receptors were sampled from a person aged 18-65 years who received the Ad26.COV2.S COVID-19 vaccine or a placebo.

The V gene is TRBV24-1, the J gene TRBJ2-7, with 10 bases identical to TRBD1. Germline assignment: CDR1 KGHDR and CDR2 SFDVKD. The V gene end was trimmed by 3 bases and the J gene end by 2 bases; junction bases not matched to a gene: 6. The CDR3 loop spans 16 amino acids. CDR3 bases: TGTGCCACCAGTGATCCGGGACAGGGGCCCCCCTACGAGCAGTACTTC. Translation: CATSDPGQGPPYEQYF.

V usage is TRBV28 and J usage is TRBJ1-5, with a possible D match to TRBD1 (5 bases). Germline-derived CDR1 and CDR2 are MDHEN and SYDVKM. The CDR3 runs to 13 residues. V gave up 6 bases and J gave up 5 bases, with 11 bases separating them. DNA for the CDR3: TGTGCCAGCAGGATGGGGGGTTATCAGCCCCAGCATTTT. Its translation is CASRMGGYQPQHF.

The CDR3 sequence is CASNDRGPLDEQFF. The CDR3 DNA follows: TGTGCCAGTAACGACAGGGGACCCCTCGATGAGCAGTTCTTC. The chain joins TRBV19 to TRBJ2-1; TRBD1 matches 8 bases. Unmatched junction bases numbered 10, after V lost 7 bases and J lost 8 bases. The CDR3 runs to 14 residues. Germline V gives CDR1 LNHDA, CDR2 SQIVND (reference sequence).

The rearrangement uses TRBV28 and TRBJ2-7; no clear D. Trimming shortened V by 7 bases and J by 0 bases, and 13 bases separated the two germline ends. CDR1 is MDHEN and CDR2 is SYDVKM in the germline V gene. The CDR3 spans 14 residues. The CDR3 reads CASTRQGFSYEQYF. In DNA, the CDR3 is TGTGCCAGCACAAGACAAGGCTTCTCCTACGAGCAGTACTTC.

The chain combines TRBV6-5 with TRBJ2-2; no clear D. The CDR3 covers 13 residues. The V gene's germline CDR1 is MNHEY and CDR2 SVGAGI. CDR3 residues: CGVDRVGTGELFF. The CDR3 coding sequence is TGTGGAGTGGACCGGGTCGGGACCGGGGAGCTGTTTTTT.

The J gene is TRBJ2-7, the V gene TRBV2; 10 bases align to TRBD1. With V trimmed by 9 bases and J by 6 bases, 11 bases remained unmatched. The CDR3 runs 14 residues. Per the germline V gene, CDR1 is SNHLY and CDR2 is FYNNEI. CDR3 coding DNA: TGTGCCAGTGACCGGGACAGGGGTCTCGGCGAGCAGTACTTC. It specifies CASDRDRGLGEQYF.

This chain joins TRBV2 and TRBJ2-7; 9 bases are a match to TRBD2. CDR1 and CDR2 from the germline V gene are SNHLY and FYNNEI. The CDR3 contains 19 residues. The J segment lost 1 base and the V segment lost 3 bases, leaving 16 bases of the junction unmatched. The CDR3 here is CASSDRGGGALSNSYEQYF. CDR3 DNA sequence: TGTGCCAGCAGTGATCGTGGCGGGGGGGCCCTGTCGAATTCCTACGAGCAGTACTTC.

The V call is TRBV6-4, the J call TRBJ2-3; 7 bases are shared with TRBD1. J was trimmed by 2 bases and V by 8 bases; bases with no gene match: 7. CDR1 MRHNA and CDR2 SNTAGT come from the germline V gene. The CDR3 has 14 amino acids. The CDR3 DNA is TGTGCCAGCGCAAGACAGGGAATCACAGATACGCAGTATTTT. Its translation: CASARQGITDTQYF.

This rearrangement joins TRBV28 to TRBJ1-2; weak D call: TRBD1 (5 bases). The CDR3 contains 13 residues. V gave up 2 bases and J gave up 7 bases, with 11 bases separating them. Germline V lookup: CDR1 MDHEN, CDR2 SYDVKM. Written as DNA, the CDR3 is TGTGCCAGCAGTTTAGTGGCCGGGGCTGGCTACACCTTC. It is translated as CASSLVAGAGYTF.

The chain carries TRBV6-2 or TRBV6-3 and TRBJ1-2; TRBD1 might be the D (5 bases). Trimming removed 0 bases at V and 5 bases at J, with 7 bases between. This CDR3 has 13 amino acids. Germline assignment: CDR1 MNHEY and CDR2 SVGEGT. The CDR3 DNA sequence: TGTGCCAGCAGTTACTCAGGGGCGTATGGCTACACCTTC. Protein: CASSYSGAYGYTF.

V and J are TRBV6-5 and TRBJ1-1, with D hard to call. V lost 2 bases to trimming and J lost 7 bases, with 11 bases between them. Germline-derived CDR1 and CDR2 are MNHEY and SVGAGI. The length of the CDR3 is 13 residues. CDR3 protein: CASSYVGNGEAFF. The CDR3 bases are TGTGCCAGCAGTTACGTAGGAAACGGTGAAGCTTTCTTT.

V and J are TRBV7-3 and TRBJ2-7, with TRBD2 matching 15 bases. CDR3 length: 19 amino acids. In germline, CDR1 is SGHTA, CDR2 FQGTGA. The V and J ends lost 4 bases and 2 bases, in that order; junction bases with no gene match: 12. DNA for the CDR3: TGTGCCAGCAGCTATAGGCCCCCCGGGACTAGCGGGGGGACCTACGAGCAGTACTTC. Encoded protein: CASSYRPPGTSGGTYEQYF.

This clone appeared a few times. The chain joins TRBV6-6 to TRBJ1-1; no reliable D call. CDR1 and CDR2 from the germline V gene are MNHNY and SVGAGI (reference sequence). The CDR3 has 15 residues. V was trimmed by 5 bases and J by 0 bases, leaving 13 bases between them. This CDR3 reads CASSDTQILNTEAFF. For the CDR3, the DNA is TGTGCCAGCAGTGACACCCAGATATTGAACACTGAAGCTTTCTTT.

The rearrangement joins TRBV28 to TRBJ2-3; 9 bases are shared with TRBD2. The V segment lost 1 base and the J segment 1 base; nucleotides outside the gene matches: 3. Germline lookup yields CDR1 MDHEN and CDR2 SYDVKM. This CDR3 comprises 16 residues. The CDR3 sequence is CASSLYSSGGTDTQYF. The DNA of the CDR3 is TGTGCCAGCAGTTTATATTCTAGCGGGGGCACAGATACGCAGTATTTT.

The chain carries TRBV7-8 and TRBJ1-5, with D unresolved. Trimming removed 5 bases from V and 4 bases from J, with 9 bases in between. This CDR3 contains 13 residues. Per germline, CDR1 SGHVS and CDR2 FQNEAQ. The CDR3 protein is CASSRIINQPQHF. The DNA of the CDR3 is TGTGCCAGCAGCCGAATCATAAATCAGCCCCAGCATTTT.

In this sample, this clone turned up many times. The chain uses TRBV2 and TRBJ1-2; tentative D call: TRBD1 (5 bases). The CDR3 has 13 residues. Germline V gene sequence: CDR1 SNHLY, CDR2 FYNNEI. The V end lost 6 bases, the J end lost 2 bases, and 10 bases lay between the germline ends. The CDR3 DNA reads TGTGCCAGCAGCCCAGACAGCAACTATGGCTACACCTTC. Residues: CASSPDSNYGYTF.

The CDR3 spells CASKGQGGLVAQHF. For the CDR3, the DNA is TGCGCCAGCAAGGGACAGGGAGGTCTGGTGGCCCAGCATTTT. The chain uses TRBV10-1 and TRBJ1-5, with TRBD1 matching 9 bases. Germline CDR1 is WNHNN and CDR2 is SYGVQD (reference sequence). V was clipped by 7 bases and J by 11 bases; unmatched bases: 12. The CDR3 has 14 residues.

The chain is built from TRBV21-1 and TRBJ1-5; the DNA was not compared with TRBD1, the D call given in the table. TRBV21-1 is recorded as a pseudogene. The CDR3 spans 14 residues. The CDR3 bases are TGTGCCAGGTTGCAGGTAAATAGCAATCAGCCCCAGCATTTT. This translates into CARLQVNSNQPQHF.

The CDR3 coding sequence is TGTGCCAGCATAGGTTCGACTCTCGGGATTGGCACAGATACGCAGTATTTT. It yields the protein CASIGSTLGIGTDTQYF. The chain joins TRBV13 to TRBJ2-3; perhaps TRBD2 as D (5 bases). V lost 7 bases and J 1 base, leaving 21 bases between the germline ends. Germline CDR1 PRHDT, CDR2 FYEKMQ (reference sequence). The CDR3 extends over 17 amino acids.

The chain links TRBV30 to TRBJ1-4; tentative D call: TRBD1 (5 bases). This CDR3 spans 14 amino acids. V dropped 0 bases and J dropped 4 bases, with 9 bases sitting between them. From germline, CDR1 is GTSNPN and CDR2 SVGIG (reference sequence). In DNA form, the CDR3 reads TGTGCCTGGAGTGTACGCAGGGATAATGAAAAACTGTTTTTT. It specifies CAWSVRRDNEKLFF.

V gene TRBV4-1 combines with J gene TRBJ1-5; 7 nucleotides align to TRBD1. The V gene's germline CDR1 is MGHRA and CDR2 YSYEKL. The CDR3 totals 15 residues. The junction had 2 bases not matched to a gene; V was cut back by 1 base and J by 2 bases. Written as DNA, the CDR3 is TGCGCCAGCAGCCAAGTCACAGGGGGCAATCAGCCCCAGCATTTT. Translation: CASSQVTGGNQPQHF.

A few counts support this clone. The chain carries TRBV29-1 and TRBJ1-5; D is perhaps TRBD1 (5 bases). Germline V lookup: CDR1 SQVTM, CDR2 ANQGSEA. This CDR3 contains 13 residues. V was shortened by 4 bases and J by 4 bases, with 11 bases between the two germline ends. DNA of the CDR3: TGCAGCGTTGTGTATGGGACGAATCAGCCCCAGCATTTT. It codes for CSVVYGTNQPQHF. The full variable domain, its missing parts supplied by reference TRBV29-1 and TRBJ1-5, is SAVISQKPSRDICQRGTSLTIQCQVDSQVTMMFWYRQQPGQSLTLIATANQGSEATYESGFVIDKFPISRPNLTFSTLTVSNMSPEDSSIYLCSVVYGTNQPQHFGDGTRLSIL.

This chain links TRBV28 with TRBJ2-5, with D unresolved. V lost 2 bases and J 2 bases, leaving 9 bases between the germline ends. The CDR3 sequence is 14 residues long. Germline lookup yields CDR1 MDHEN and CDR2 SYDVKM. The CDR3 DNA is TGTGCCAGCAGTTTAAGTGTCAGACAAGAGACCCAGTACTTC. Protein: CASSLSVRQETQYF.

The chain carries TRBV2 and TRBJ2-7; TRBD1 matches at 8 bases. The CDR3 is made up of 16 amino acids. The V gene end was trimmed by 6 bases and the J gene end by 2 bases; junction bases not matched to a gene: 12. Germline-derived CDR1 and CDR2 are SNHLY and FYNNEI. CDR3 sequence reads: CASREHIGTGTYEQYF. The CDR3 DNA reads as TGTGCCAGCAGGGAGCATATCGGGACAGGAACCTACGAGCAGTACTTC.

This clone was counted a single time. This chain links TRBV9 with TRBJ2-1, with 8 bases aligning to TRBD2. The CDR3 has 16 amino acids. Trimming cost V 0 bases and J 7 bases; bases outside gene matches: 9. Germline CDR1 reads SGDLS; CDR2 reads YYNGEE. The CDR3 DNA sequence: TGTGCCAGCAGCGTAGATGGCGGGGGGTACTTGAATGAGCAGTTCTTC. It encodes CASSVDGGGYLNEQFF.